These T cell receptor beta chains were read from a single sample in a study of technical replicates of blood from a few donors. Only in-frame clones appear in the TCRdb table, and some are missing; sequencing was by immunoSEQ multiplex PCR. The data show about 70,000 clones, with 95% to 99% seen just once and over 0.2% held by the top ten. Sequenced: T cells isolated from PBMCs. These TCRs come from a human donor in good health. Both conserved end residues are part of each CDR3. A D gene is named only where the DNA matches it firmly. Clone size is stated in some rows and not others, as once, few, many or a class when expanded.

v_gene	d_gene	j_gene	abundance	CDR3nt	CDR3aa
TRBV19	.	TRBJ1-1	.	TGTGCCAGTAGTTTATCGGGGTGGTACGAGAACACTGAAGCTTTCTTT	CASSLSGWYENTEAFF
TRBV4-1	TRBD2	TRBJ2-1	.	TGCGCCAGCAGCCAAGGAAGACTAGCGGGAGTTGGGGTCAATGAGCAGTTCTTC	CASSQGRLAGVGVNEQFF
TRBV6-5	.	TRBJ1-1	.	TGTGCCAGCAGATCGAGGGTAACTGAAGCTTTCTTT	CASRSRVTEAFF
TRBV27	TRBD1	TRBJ1-5	.	TGTGCCAGCAGCATGTACGGACAGGGCCGATTGACTCAGCCCCAGCATTTT	CASSMYGQGRLTQPQHF
TRBV5-1	TRBD2	TRBJ2-3	.	TGCGCCAGCAGCTTGGGACTAGCGGGAGTCGTAACAGATACGCAGTATTTT	CASSLGLAGVVTDTQYF
TRBV6-5	.	TRBJ2-1	.	TGTGCCAGCAGTTATGGGGAGAAGAGGCTCTACAATGAGCAGTTCTTC	CASSYGEKRLYNEQFF
TRBV4-2	.	TRBJ2-7	.	TGTGCCAGCAGCCAAGATAGGCAGGGCGGCTACGAGCAGTACTTC	CASSQDRQGGYEQYF
TRBV10-1	.	TRBJ2-3	.	TGCGCCAGCAGTGAGTCGGAGGCAGATACGCAGTATTTT	CASSESEADTQYF
TRBV19	TRBD2	TRBJ2-5	.	TGTGCCAGTAGTATAGATTACTACCGGGAGGGGACCCAGTACTTC	CASSIDYYREGTQYF
TRBV7-9	.	TRBJ1-3	.	TGTGCCAGCTCTTTAAGGTTTCAGGGGTCTACAACTGGAAACACCATATATTTT	CASSLRFQGSTTGNTIYF
TRBV11-2	.	TRBJ2-7	.	TGTGCCAGCAGCTTAGGGACTTTTACTACCTACGAGCAGTACTTC	CASSLGTFTTYEQYF
TRBV6-1	.	TRBJ1-2	.	TGTGCCAGCAGTGGACTTGGCTACACCTTC	CASSGLGYTF
TRBV28	TRBD1	TRBJ2-7	.	TGTGCCAGCATTCCGGGACAGGGATCATCTTTGCAGCAGTACTTC	CASIPGQGSSLQQYF
TRBV30	TRBD2	TRBJ2-4	.	TGTGCCTGGAGTAGGGGACTAGATACAAACATTCAGTACTTC	CAWSRGLDTNIQYF
TRBV2	TRBD2	TRBJ2-1	.	TGTGCCAGCAGTCCGGGACTAGCGTACAATGAGCAGTTCTTC	CASSPGLAYNEQFF
TRBV2	TRBD2	TRBJ2-7	.	TGTGCCAGCAGTGTGGGGACTAGTTACGACGAGCAGTACTTC	CASSVGTSYDEQYF
TRBV4-3	.	TRBJ2-7	.	TGCGCCAGCAGCCAAGTTTGGGCGGGCCGGGAGCAGTACTTC	CASSQVWAGREQYF
TRBV5-4	TRBD1	TRBJ2-1	.	TGTGCCAGCAGCAAGGGGACAGGAGGGTACAATGAGCAGTTCTTC	CASSKGTGGYNEQFF
TRBV4-1	.	TRBJ1-1	.	TGCGCCAGCAGCCCAAGATTGGGGGAGGCTGAAGCTTTCTTT	CASSPRLGEAEAFF
TRBV6-6	.	TRBJ2-3	.	TGTGCCAGCAGTTCACAGGGATTCGATACGCAGTATTTT	CASSSQGFDTQYF
TRBV19	TRBD2	TRBJ2-1	.	TGTGCCAGTAGTATAAAGCGGGAGGGAACGAATGAGCAGTTCTTC	CASSIKREGTNEQFF
TRBV19	TRBD2	TRBJ2-5	.	TGTGCCAGTAGTATTGCCCTAGCGGGAGTGGCGACCCAGTACTTC	CASSIALAGVATQYF
TRBV20-1	.	TRBJ1-2	.	TGCAGTACTATGGAGGGGGGCTACACCTTC	CSTMEGGYTF
TRBV28	.	TRBJ1-1	.	TGTGCCAGCAGTACACCCGGAGGGTCAAATTGGGACACTGAAGCTTTCTTT	CASSTPGGSNWDTEAFF
TRBV6-6	TRBD2	TRBJ2-2	.	TGTGCCACTCTCTTAGCGGGAGCCGGGGAGCTGTTTTTT	CATLLAGAGELFF
TRBV19	.	TRBJ2-7	.	TGTGCCAGTAGTATAGATCACAGCCACGAGCAGTACTTC	CASSIDHSHEQYF
TRBV7-3	TRBD2	TRBJ2-2	.	TGTGCCAGCAGCTTAGGAAGCGGGAGTCGGGAGCTGTTTTTT	CASSLGSGSRELFF
TRBV7-8	.	TRBJ1-5	.	TGTGCCAGCAGCGTCCTTCGGGAGCAGCCCCAGCATTTT	CASSVLREQPQHF
TRBV6-6	.	TRBJ1-2	.	TGTGCCAGCAGTTCGGACATCTCCAACTATGGCTACACCTTC	CASSSDISNYGYTF
TRBV2	TRBD1	TRBJ1-5	.	TGTGCCAGCAGTTACGGGACAGCCCAAAATCAGCCCCAGCATTTT	CASSYGTAQNQPQHF
TRBV9	.	TRBJ1-2	once	TGTGCCAGCAGCGCCCCAGGGGAGGGTCGGGGCTACACCTTC	CASSAPGEGRGYTF
TRBV2	.	TRBJ2-3	.	TGTGCCAGCAGTGCTGGACTAAACACAGATACGCAGTATTTT	CASSAGLNTDTQYF
TRBV11-2	TRBD2	TRBJ2-7	.	TGTGCCAGCAGCTTAGCAGCTAGCGGGAGTGGCGAGCAGTACTTC	CASSLAASGSGEQYF
TRBV28	.	TRBJ2-7	.	TGTGCCAGCAGTCACAGCCGTCCGGAGCAGTACTTC	CASSHSRPEQYF
TRBV29-1	.	TRBJ2-7	.	TGCAGCGTTTTGGAACTAACCTACGAGCAGTACTTC	CSVLELTYEQYF
TRBV5-1	.	TRBJ1-2	.	TGCGCCAGTAGAAAGGCACAGGGAAACTATGGCTACACCTTC	CASRKAQGNYGYTF
TRBV30	TRBD1	TRBJ1-3	.	TGTGCCTGGAACCGGGACAGGGGAAACACCATATATTTT	CAWNRDRGNTIYF
TRBV7-9	.	TRBJ1-1	.	TGTGCCAGCAGCTTAGCCGGAGTGAACACTGAAGCTTTCTTT	CASSLAGVNTEAFF
TRBV11-3	.	TRBJ2-1	.	TGTGCCAGCAGTTGGGACTCCGGAGGTGAGCAGTTCTTC	CASSWDSGGEQFF
TRBV7-9	.	TRBJ1-1	once	TGTGCCAGCAGCTTACAGGCCCCTGAAGCTTTCTTT	CASSLQAPEAFF
TRBV2	.	TRBJ1-2	.	TGTGCCAGCACTTCTAACTCTGGCTACACCTTC	CASTSNSGYTF
TRBV7-9	.	TRBJ1-2	.	TGTGCCAGCAGCTTAGGGGCGGGCAACTATGGCTACACCTTC	CASSLGAGNYGYTF